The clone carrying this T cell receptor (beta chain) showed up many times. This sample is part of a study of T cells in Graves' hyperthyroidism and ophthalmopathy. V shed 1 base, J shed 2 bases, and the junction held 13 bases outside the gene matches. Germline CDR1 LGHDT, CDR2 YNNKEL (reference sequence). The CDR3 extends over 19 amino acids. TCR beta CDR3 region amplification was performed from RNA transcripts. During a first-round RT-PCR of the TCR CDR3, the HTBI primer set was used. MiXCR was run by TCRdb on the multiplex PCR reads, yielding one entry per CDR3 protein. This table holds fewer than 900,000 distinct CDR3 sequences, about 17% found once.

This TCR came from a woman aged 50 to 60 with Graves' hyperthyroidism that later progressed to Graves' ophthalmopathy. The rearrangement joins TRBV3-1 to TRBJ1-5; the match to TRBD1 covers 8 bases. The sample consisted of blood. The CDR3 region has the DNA TGTGCCAGCAGCCAAGGAATTTTTTCAGGGGGCGAAGGCAATCAGCCCCAGCATTTT. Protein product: CASSQGIFSGGEGNQPQHF.